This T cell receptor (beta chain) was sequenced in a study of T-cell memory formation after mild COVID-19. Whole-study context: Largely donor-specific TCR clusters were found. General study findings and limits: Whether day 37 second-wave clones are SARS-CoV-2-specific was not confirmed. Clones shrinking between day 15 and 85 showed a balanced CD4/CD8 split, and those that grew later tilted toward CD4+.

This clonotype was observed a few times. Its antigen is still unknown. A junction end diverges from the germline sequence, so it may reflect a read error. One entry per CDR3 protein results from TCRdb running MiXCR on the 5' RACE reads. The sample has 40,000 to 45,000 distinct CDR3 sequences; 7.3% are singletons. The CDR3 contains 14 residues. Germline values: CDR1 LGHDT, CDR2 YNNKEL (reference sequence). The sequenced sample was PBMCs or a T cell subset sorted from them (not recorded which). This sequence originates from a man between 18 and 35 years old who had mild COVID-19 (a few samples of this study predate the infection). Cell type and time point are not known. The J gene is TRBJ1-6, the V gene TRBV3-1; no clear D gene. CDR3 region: CASSLTSSNSPLHF. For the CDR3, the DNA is TGTGCCAGCAGCCTTACATCCTCTAATTCACCCCTCCACTTT.